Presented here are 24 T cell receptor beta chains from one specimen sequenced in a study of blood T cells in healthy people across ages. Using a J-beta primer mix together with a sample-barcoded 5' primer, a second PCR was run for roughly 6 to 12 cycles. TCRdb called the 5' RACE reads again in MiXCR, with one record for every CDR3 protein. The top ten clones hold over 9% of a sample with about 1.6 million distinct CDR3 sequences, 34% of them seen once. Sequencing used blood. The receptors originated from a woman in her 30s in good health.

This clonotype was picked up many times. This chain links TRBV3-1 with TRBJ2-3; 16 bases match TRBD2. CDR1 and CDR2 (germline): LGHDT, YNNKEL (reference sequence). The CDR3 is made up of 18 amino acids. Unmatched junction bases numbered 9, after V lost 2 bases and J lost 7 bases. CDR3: CASSQPGTSGGARNTQYF. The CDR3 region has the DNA TGTGCCAGCAGCCAACCCGGGACTAGCGGGGGGGCGCGTAATACGCAGTATTTT.

The CDR3: CASSEGGATNTEAFF. The CDR3 bases are TGTGCCAGCAGTGAAGGGGGGGCTACGAACACTGAAGCTTTCTTT. The chain uses TRBV2 and TRBJ1-1; possibly TRBD1 for D (6 bases). CDR1 SNHLY and CDR2 FYNNEI come from the germline V gene. The CDR3 is 15 amino acids. Trimming stripped 1 base from V and 1 base from J, with 10 bases between.

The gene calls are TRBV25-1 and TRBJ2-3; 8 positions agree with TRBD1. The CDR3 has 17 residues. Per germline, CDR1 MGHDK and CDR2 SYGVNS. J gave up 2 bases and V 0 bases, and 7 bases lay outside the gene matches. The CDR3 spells CASSEYGDRYFTDTQYF. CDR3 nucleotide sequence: TGTGCCAGCAGTGAATATGGGGACAGGTACTTCACAGATACGCAGTATTTT.

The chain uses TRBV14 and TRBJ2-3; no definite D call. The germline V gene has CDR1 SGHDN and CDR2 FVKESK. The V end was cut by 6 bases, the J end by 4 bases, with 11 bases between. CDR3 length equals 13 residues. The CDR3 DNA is TGTGCCAGCAGTCTCGAGAATTCAGATACGCAGTATTTT. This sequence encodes CASSLENSDTQYF.

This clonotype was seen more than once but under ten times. The CDR3 sequence is CASSPRRLAGSNEQFF. Here the CDR3 DNA reads TGTGCCAGCAGTCCCCGCCGTCTAGCGGGTAGTAATGAGCAGTTCTTC. The chain is built from TRBV27 and TRBJ2-1; 8 bases line up with TRBD2. Germline V gives CDR1 MNHEY, CDR2 SMNVEV (reference sequence). The length of the CDR3 is 16 residues. With 5 bases clipped from V and 7 bases from J, the junction kept 13 bases outside the gene matches.

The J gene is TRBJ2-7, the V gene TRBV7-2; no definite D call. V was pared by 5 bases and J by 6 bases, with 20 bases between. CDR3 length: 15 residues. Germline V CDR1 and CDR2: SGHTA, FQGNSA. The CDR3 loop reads CASSRRRAHTAEQYF. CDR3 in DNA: TGTGCCAGCAGCAGGAGACGAGCTCACACTGCCGAGCAGTACTTC.

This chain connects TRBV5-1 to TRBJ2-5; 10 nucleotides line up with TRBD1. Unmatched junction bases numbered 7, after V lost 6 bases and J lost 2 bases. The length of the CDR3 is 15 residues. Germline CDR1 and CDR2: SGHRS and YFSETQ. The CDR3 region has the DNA TGCGCCAGCACCCCCTCGGGACAGGGGCAAGAGACCCAGTACTTC. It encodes CASTPSGQGQETQYF.

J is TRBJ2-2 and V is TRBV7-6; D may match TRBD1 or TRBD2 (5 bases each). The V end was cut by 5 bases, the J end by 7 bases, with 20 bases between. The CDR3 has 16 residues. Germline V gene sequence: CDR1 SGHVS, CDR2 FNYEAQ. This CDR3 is CASSPRMGVGVGELFF. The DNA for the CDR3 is TGTGCCAGCAGCCCTAGGATGGGGGTGGGCGTCGGGGAGCTGTTTTTT.

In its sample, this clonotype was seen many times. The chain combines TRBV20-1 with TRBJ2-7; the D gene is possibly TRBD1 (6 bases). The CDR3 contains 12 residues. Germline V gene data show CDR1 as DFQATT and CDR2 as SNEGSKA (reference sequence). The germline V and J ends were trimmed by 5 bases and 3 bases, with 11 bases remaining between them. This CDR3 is CSAQGPGYEQYF. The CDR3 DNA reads TGCAGTGCTCAGGGGCCTGGCTACGAGCAGTACTTC.

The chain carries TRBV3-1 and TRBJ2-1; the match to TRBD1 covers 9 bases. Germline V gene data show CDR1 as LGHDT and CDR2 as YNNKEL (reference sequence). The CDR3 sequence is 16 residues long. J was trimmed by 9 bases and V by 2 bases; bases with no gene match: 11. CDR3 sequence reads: CASSQWDRANTAEQFF. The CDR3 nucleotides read TGTGCCAGCAGCCAATGGGACAGGGCGAACACGGCTGAGCAGTTCTTC.

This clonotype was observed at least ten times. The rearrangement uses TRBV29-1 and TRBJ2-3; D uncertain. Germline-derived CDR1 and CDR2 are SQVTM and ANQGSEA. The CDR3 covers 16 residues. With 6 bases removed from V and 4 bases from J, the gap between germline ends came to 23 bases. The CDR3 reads CSVPAASVALADTQYF. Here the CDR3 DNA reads TGCAGCGTGCCCGCGGCATCGGTCGCCCTGGCAGATACGCAGTATTTT.

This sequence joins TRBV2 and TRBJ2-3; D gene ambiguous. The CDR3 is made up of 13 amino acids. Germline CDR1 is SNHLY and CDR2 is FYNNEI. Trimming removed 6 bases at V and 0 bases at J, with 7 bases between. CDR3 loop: CASREISTDTQYF. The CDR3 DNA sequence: TGTGCCAGCAGAGAGATTAGCACAGATACGCAGTATTTT. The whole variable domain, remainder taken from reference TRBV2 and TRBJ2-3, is EPEVTQTPSHQVTQMGQEVILRCVPISNHLYFYWYRQILGQKVEFLVSFYNNEISEKSEIFDDQFSVERPDGSNFTLKIRSTKLEDSAMYFCASREISTDTQYFGPGTRLTVL.

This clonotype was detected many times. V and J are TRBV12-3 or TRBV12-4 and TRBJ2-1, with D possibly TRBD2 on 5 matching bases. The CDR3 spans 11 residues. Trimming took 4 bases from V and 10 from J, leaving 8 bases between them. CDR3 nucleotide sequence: TGTGCCAGCAGTTGGACTCGCGAGCAGTTCTTC. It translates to CASSWTREQFF.

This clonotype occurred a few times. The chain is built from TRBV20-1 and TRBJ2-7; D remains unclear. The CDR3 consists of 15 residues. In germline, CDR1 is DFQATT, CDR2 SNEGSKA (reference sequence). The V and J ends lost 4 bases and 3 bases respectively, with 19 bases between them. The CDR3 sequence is CSATPRPAPLYEQYF. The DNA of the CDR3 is TGCAGTGCTACCCCCCGTCCCGCCCCTCTCTACGAGCAGTACTTC.

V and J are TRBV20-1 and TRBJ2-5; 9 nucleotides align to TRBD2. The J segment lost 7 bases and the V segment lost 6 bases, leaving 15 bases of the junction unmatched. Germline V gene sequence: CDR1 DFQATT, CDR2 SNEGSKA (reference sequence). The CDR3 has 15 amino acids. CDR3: CSAPRLAGLSRTQYF. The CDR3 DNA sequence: TGCAGTGCCCCCAGGCTAGCGGGATTGTCTAGGACCCAGTACTTC.

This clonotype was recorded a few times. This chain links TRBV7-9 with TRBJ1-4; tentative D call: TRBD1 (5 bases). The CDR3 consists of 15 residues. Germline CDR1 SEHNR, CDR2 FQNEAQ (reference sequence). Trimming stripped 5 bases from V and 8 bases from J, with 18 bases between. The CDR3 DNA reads TGTGCCAGCAGCCAGCTCCGGGGCAGTGGAGAAAAACTGTTTTTT. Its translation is CASSQLRGSGEKLFF.

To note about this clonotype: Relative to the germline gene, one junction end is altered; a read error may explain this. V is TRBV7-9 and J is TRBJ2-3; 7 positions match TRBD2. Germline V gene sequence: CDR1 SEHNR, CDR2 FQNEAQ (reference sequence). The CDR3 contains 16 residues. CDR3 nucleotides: TGTGCCGGCAGCCCCCAGTGGGGGGGTTTCACAGATACGCAGTATTTT. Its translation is CAGSPQWGGFTDTQYF.

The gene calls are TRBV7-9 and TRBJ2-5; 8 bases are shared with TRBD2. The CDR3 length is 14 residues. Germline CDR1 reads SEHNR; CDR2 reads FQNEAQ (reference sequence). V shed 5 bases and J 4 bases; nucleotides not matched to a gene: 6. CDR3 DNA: TGTGCCAGCAGCGCGACGGGGGGGGGAGAGACCCAGTACTTC. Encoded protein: CASSATGGGETQYF.

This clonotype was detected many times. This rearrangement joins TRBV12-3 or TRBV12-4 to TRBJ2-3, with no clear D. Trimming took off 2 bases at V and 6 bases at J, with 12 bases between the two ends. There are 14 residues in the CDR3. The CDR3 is CASSLRRLRDTQYF. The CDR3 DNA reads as TGTGCCAGCAGTTTACGACGGCTACGGGATACGCAGTATTTT.

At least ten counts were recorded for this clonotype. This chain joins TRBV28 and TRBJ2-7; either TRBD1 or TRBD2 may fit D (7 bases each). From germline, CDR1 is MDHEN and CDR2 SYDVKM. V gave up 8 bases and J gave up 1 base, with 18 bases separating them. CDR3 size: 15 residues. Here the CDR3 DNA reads TGTGCCAGCGGGCCCAGGGGGGACTATTCCTACGAGCAGTACTTC. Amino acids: CASGPRGDYSYEQYF.

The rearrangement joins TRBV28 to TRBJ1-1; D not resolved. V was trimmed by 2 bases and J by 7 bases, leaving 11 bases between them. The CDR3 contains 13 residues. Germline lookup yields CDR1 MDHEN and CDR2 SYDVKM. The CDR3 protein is CASSLGIRGEAFF. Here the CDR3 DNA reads TGTGCCAGCAGTTTAGGGATTCGGGGTGAAGCTTTCTTT.

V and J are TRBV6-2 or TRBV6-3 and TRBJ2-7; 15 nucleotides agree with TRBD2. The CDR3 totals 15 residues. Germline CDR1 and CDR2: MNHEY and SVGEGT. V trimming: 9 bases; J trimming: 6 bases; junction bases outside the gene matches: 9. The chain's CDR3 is CASGLGLAGGGEQYF. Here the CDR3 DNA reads TGTGCCAGTGGACTGGGACTAGCGGGAGGAGGCGAGCAGTACTTC.

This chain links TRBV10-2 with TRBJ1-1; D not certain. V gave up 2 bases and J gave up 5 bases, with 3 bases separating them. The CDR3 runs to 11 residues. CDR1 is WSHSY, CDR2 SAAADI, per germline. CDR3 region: CASSETTEAFF. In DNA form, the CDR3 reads TGCGCCAGCAGTGAGACGACTGAAGCTTTCTTT.

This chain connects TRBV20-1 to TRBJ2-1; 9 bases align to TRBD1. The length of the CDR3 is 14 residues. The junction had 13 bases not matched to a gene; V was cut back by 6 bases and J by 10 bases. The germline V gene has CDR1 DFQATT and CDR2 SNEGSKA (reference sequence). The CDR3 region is CSAQYGTGISEQFF. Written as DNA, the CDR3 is TGCAGTGCCCAATACGGGACAGGGATCAGCGAGCAGTTCTTC.